These T cell receptor beta chains were read from a single sample in a study of Ad26.COV2.S vaccination and SARS-CoV-2 variants. Sequenced by immunoSEQ multiplex PCR; TCRdb stores in-frame clones only, minus some. The profile shows about 350,000 clones, 88% of them singletons. The starting material was peripheral blood, obtained in a trial of Ad26.COV2.S vaccine versus placebo. The source is a person between 18 and 65 years old who received the Ad26.COV2.S COVID-19 vaccine or a placebo. CDR3s include the opening cysteine and the closing phenylalanine or tryptophan. The D gene is left open where the match is weak. Only some rows state a clone size, as once, few, many or a class for expanded clones.

clone_size: NA; j_call: TRBJ2-7; v_call: TRBV30; d_call: TRBD1; cdr3_aa: CAWCAGTGVYEQYF; cdr3_nt: TGTGCCTGGTGCGCCGGGACAGGGGTCTACGAGCAGTACTTC
clone_size: NA; j_call: TRBJ2-7; v_call: TRBV3-1/TRBV3-2; d_call: NA; cdr3_aa: CASSQEFPSYEQYF; cdr3_nt: TGTGCCAGCAGCCAAGAGTTCCCCTCCTACGAGCAGTACTTC
clone_size: NA; j_call: TRBJ1-1; v_call: TRBV5-8; d_call: NA; cdr3_aa: CASSLTGMNTEAFF; cdr3_nt: TGTGCCAGCAGCTTGACAGGTATGAACACTGAAGCTTTCTTT
clone_size: NA; j_call: TRBJ1-1; v_call: TRBV6-5; d_call: NA; cdr3_aa: CASRNLRRDTEAFF; cdr3_nt: TGTGCCAGCAGGAACCTTAGGAGGGACACTGAAGCTTTCTTT
clone_size: NA; j_call: TRBJ1-6; v_call: TRBV6-2/TRBV6-3; d_call: TRBD1; cdr3_aa: CASSSDRVDYNSPLHF; cdr3_nt: TGTGCCAGCAGCTCCGACAGGGTGGACTATAATTCACCCCTCCACTTT
clone_size: NA; j_call: TRBJ2-3; v_call: TRBV6-2/TRBV6-3; d_call: NA; cdr3_aa: CASSRLDQTDTQYF; cdr3_nt: TGTGCCAGCAGCCGTTTGGACCAGACAGATACGCAGTATTTT
clone_size: NA; j_call: TRBJ1-1; v_call: TRBV19; d_call: NA; cdr3_aa: CASSKDKWNTEAFF; cdr3_nt: TGTGCCAGTAGTAAGGACAAGTGGAACACTGAAGCTTTCTTT
clone_size: NA; j_call: TRBJ1-4; v_call: TRBV5-1; d_call: TRBD1; cdr3_aa: CASSIQGANEKLFF; cdr3_nt: TGCGCCAGCAGCATACAGGGGGCAAACGAAAAACTGTTTTTT
clone_size: NA; j_call: TRBJ1-2; v_call: TRBV3-1/TRBV3-2; d_call: NA; cdr3_aa: CASSQGAGNYGYTF; cdr3_nt: TGTGCCAGCAGCCAAGGTGCAGGGAATTATGGCTACACCTTC
clone_size: NA; j_call: TRBJ1-2; v_call: TRBV5-5; d_call: TRBD1; cdr3_aa: CASSLESGTARGYTF; cdr3_nt: TGTGCCAGCAGCCTAGAGAGTGGGACAGCACGGGGCTACACCTTC
clone_size: NA; j_call: TRBJ2-1; v_call: TRBV7-2; d_call: TRBD2; cdr3_aa: CASSLLGEASGAPRGEQFF; cdr3_nt: TGTGCCAGCAGCTTACTTGGGGAGGCTAGCGGGGCCCCACGAGGTGAGCAGTTCTTC
clone_size: NA; j_call: TRBJ1-1; v_call: TRBV5-6; d_call: NA; cdr3_aa: CASSLAGLAEAFF; cdr3_nt: TGTGCCAGCAGCTTGGCAGGGTTGGCTGAAGCTTTCTTT
clone_size: NA; j_call: TRBJ2-3; v_call: TRBV6-6; d_call: NA; cdr3_aa: CASRLGGRTDTQYF; cdr3_nt: TGTGCCAGCAGATTGGGGGGCCGCACAGATACGCAGTATTTT
clone_size: NA; j_call: TRBJ1-4; v_call: TRBV24-1; d_call: NA; cdr3_aa: CATSAGSNEKLFF; cdr3_nt: TGTGCCACCAGTGCGGGGTCTAATGAAAAACTGTTTTTT
clone_size: NA; j_call: TRBJ2-1; v_call: TRBV7-2; d_call: NA; cdr3_aa: CASSLGPGNNEQFF; cdr3_nt: TGTGCCAGCAGCTTAGGGCCAGGGAACAATGAGCAGTTCTTC
clone_size: once; j_call: TRBJ2-5; v_call: TRBV6-1; d_call: NA; cdr3_aa: CASSETGRKTQYF; cdr3_nt: TGTGCCAGCAGTGAAACAGGGCGGAAGACCCAGTACTTC
clone_size: NA; j_call: TRBJ1-1; v_call: TRBV29-1; d_call: NA; cdr3_aa: CSSRSGGVRTEAFF; cdr3_nt: TGCAGCTCCCGTTCTGGGGGGGTGCGGACTGAAGCTTTCTTT
clone_size: NA; j_call: TRBJ2-7; v_call: TRBV7-8; d_call: NA; cdr3_aa: CASSLFYEQYF; cdr3_nt: TGTGCCAGCAGCCTATTCTACGAGCAGTACTTC
clone_size: NA; j_call: TRBJ1-6; v_call: TRBV7-8; d_call: NA; cdr3_aa: CASSSGRDLTPLHF; cdr3_nt: TGTGCCAGCAGTTCCGGACGGGACTTAACACCCCTCCACTTT
clone_size: NA; j_call: TRBJ1-6; v_call: TRBV28; d_call: NA; cdr3_aa: CASSLVQTISYNSPLHF; cdr3_nt: TGTGCCAGCAGTTTGGTACAGACGATCTCCTATAATTCACCCCTCCACTTT
clone_size: NA; j_call: TRBJ2-2; v_call: TRBV19; d_call: TRBD1; cdr3_aa: CASSTNLYRGRDTGELFF; cdr3_nt: TGTGCCAGTAGTACCAACTTATACAGGGGGCGCGACACCGGGGAGCTGTTTTTT
clone_size: NA; j_call: TRBJ1-2; v_call: TRBV9; d_call: NA; cdr3_aa: CASSVADDLGGYTF; cdr3_nt: TGTGCCAGCAGCGTAGCTGACGATCTGGGTGGCTACACCTTC
clone_size: NA; j_call: TRBJ1-6; v_call: TRBV9; d_call: NA; cdr3_aa: CASSPHVSSYNSPLHF; cdr3_nt: TGTGCCAGCAGCCCCCACGTAAGCTCCTATAATTCACCCCTCCACTTT
clone_size: NA; j_call: TRBJ2-2; v_call: TRBV30; d_call: TRBD2; cdr3_aa: CAWRGTSGLGLFF; cdr3_nt: TGTGCCTGGAGGGGGACTAGCGGGTTAGGGTTGTTTTTT
clone_size: once; j_call: TRBJ2-1; v_call: TRBV29-1; d_call: NA; cdr3_aa: CSVVIGHLNNEQFF; cdr3_nt: TGCAGCGTTGTAATAGGACACCTTAACAATGAGCAGTTCTTC
clone_size: NA; j_call: TRBJ2-2; v_call: TRBV5-1; d_call: NA; cdr3_aa: CASSSTQGTGELFF; cdr3_nt: TGCGCCAGCAGCTCCACCCAGGGGACCGGGGAGCTGTTTTTT
clone_size: NA; j_call: TRBJ1-6; v_call: TRBV5-1; d_call: NA; cdr3_aa: CASTQSSYNSPLHF; cdr3_nt: TGCGCCAGCACGCAGAGCTCCTATAATTCACCCCTCCACTTT
clone_size: NA; j_call: TRBJ1-3; v_call: TRBV30; d_call: NA; cdr3_aa: CAWSVLASSGNTIYF; cdr3_nt: TGTGCCTGGAGTGTACTAGCAAGCTCTGGAAACACCATATATTTT
clone_size: NA; j_call: TRBJ2-3; v_call: TRBV14; d_call: NA; cdr3_aa: CASSQAGLTDTQYF; cdr3_nt: TGTGCCAGCAGCCAAGCAGGATTGACAGATACGCAGTATTTT
clone_size: NA; j_call: TRBJ2-7; v_call: TRBV7-3; d_call: NA; cdr3_aa: CASSLSALDEQYF; cdr3_nt: TGTGCCAGCAGCTTATCGGCGCTCGACGAGCAGTACTTC
clone_size: NA; j_call: TRBJ2-3; v_call: TRBV7-7; d_call: NA; cdr3_aa: CASSQSGGPPDTQYF; cdr3_nt: TGTGCTAGCAGCCAATCCGGGGGCCCTCCAGATACGCAGTATTTT
clone_size: NA; j_call: TRBJ2-3; v_call: TRBV10-3; d_call: NA; cdr3_aa: CAISDLKSGRLSDTQYF; cdr3_nt: TGTGCCATCAGTGACCTTAAGTCAGGGAGGCTTTCTGATACGCAGTATTTT
clone_size: NA; j_call: TRBJ2-7; v_call: TRBV30; d_call: NA; cdr3_aa: CAWSVSYEQYF; cdr3_nt: TGTGCCTGGAGTGTAAGTTACGAGCAGTACTTC
clone_size: once; j_call: TRBJ2-7; v_call: TRBV5-1; d_call: NA; cdr3_aa: CASSFSTGPYEQYF; cdr3_nt: TGCGCCAGCAGCTTCTCTACAGGGCCTTACGAGCAGTACTTC
clone_size: NA; j_call: TRBJ1-5; v_call: TRBV27; d_call: NA; cdr3_aa: CASSSAGSQPQHF; cdr3_nt: TGTGCCAGCAGTTCGGCGGGATCCCAGCCCCAGCATTTT
clone_size: NA; j_call: TRBJ2-3; v_call: TRBV7-2; d_call: NA; cdr3_aa: CASSLRGRSTDTQYF; cdr3_nt: TGTGCCAGCAGCTTAAGGGGCCGAAGCACAGATACGCAGTATTTT
clone_size: NA; j_call: TRBJ1-1; v_call: TRBV6-5; d_call: NA; cdr3_aa: CASSYSAGNTEAFF; cdr3_nt: TGTGCCAGCAGTTACTCGGCGGGCAACACTGAAGCTTTCTTT
clone_size: NA; j_call: TRBJ1-2; v_call: TRBV4-1; d_call: TRBD1; cdr3_aa: CASSYGTGVNYGYTF; cdr3_nt: TGCGCCAGCAGCTACGGGACAGGGGTTAACTATGGCTACACCTTC
clone_size: NA; j_call: TRBJ1-5; v_call: TRBV19; d_call: TRBD1; cdr3_aa: CASSKTGDQPQHF; cdr3_nt: TGTGCCAGTAGTAAAACAGGGGATCAGCCCCAGCATTTT
clone_size: NA; j_call: TRBJ2-1; v_call: TRBV11-3; d_call: NA; cdr3_aa: CASSSFERAYNEQFF; cdr3_nt: TGTGCCAGCAGCTCCTTCGAGCGGGCCTACAATGAGCAGTTCTTC
clone_size: few; j_call: TRBJ2-2; v_call: TRBV2; d_call: NA; cdr3_aa: CASSPGPNTGELFF; cdr3_nt: TGTGCCAGCAGCCCCGGGCCGAACACCGGGGAGCTGTTTTTT
clone_size: NA; j_call: TRBJ1-4; v_call: TRBV13; d_call: TRBD1; cdr3_aa: CASSLGTAREKLFF; cdr3_nt: TGTGCCAGCAGCTTGGGGACAGCCAGAGAAAAACTGTTTTTT
clone_size: NA; j_call: TRBJ2-7; v_call: TRBV27; d_call: NA; cdr3_aa: CASSLAMTRSSYEQYF; cdr3_nt: TGTGCCAGCAGTTTGGCCATGACACGCAGCTCCTACGAGCAGTACTTC
clone_size: NA; j_call: TRBJ2-5; v_call: TRBV21-1; d_call: NA; cdr3_aa: CASRCLEGETQYF; cdr3_nt: TGTGCCAGCCGATGTTTGGAGGGAGAGACCCAGTACTTC
clone_size: NA; j_call: TRBJ2-3; v_call: TRBV12-5; d_call: NA; cdr3_aa: CASGLDPPAGDANTQYF; cdr3_nt: TGTGCTAGTGGTTTGGACCCCCCGGCAGGAGACGCAAATACGCAGTATTTT
clone_size: NA; j_call: TRBJ1-1; v_call: TRBV9; d_call: NA; cdr3_aa: CASTLPPLNTEAFF; cdr3_nt: TGTGCCAGCACCCTACCCCCCCTGAACACTGAAGCTTTCTTT
clone_size: NA; j_call: TRBJ2-2; v_call: TRBV25-1; d_call: NA; cdr3_aa: CASSESQGVGELFF; cdr3_nt: TGTGCCAGCAGTGAATCTCAGGGCGTCGGGGAGCTGTTTTTT
clone_size: once; j_call: TRBJ1-2; v_call: TRBV5-4; d_call: TRBD1; cdr3_aa: CASSPYAGTGLNYGYTF; cdr3_nt: TGTGCCAGCAGCCCGTACGCCGGGACAGGACTTAACTATGGCTACACCTTC
clone_size: NA; j_call: TRBJ1-4; v_call: TRBV11-2; d_call: NA; cdr3_aa: CASRKSGQSNEKLFF; cdr3_nt: TGTGCCAGCAGAAAAAGCGGACAGTCTAATGAAAAACTGTTTTTT
clone_size: NA; j_call: TRBJ2-3; v_call: TRBV5-7; d_call: NA; cdr3_aa: CASSLEGVQASHYLDTQYF; cdr3_nt: TGTGCCAGCAGCTTGGAAGGGGTTCAGGCCAGTCACTATTTAGATACGCAGTATTTT
clone_size: NA; j_call: TRBJ2-3; v_call: TRBV7-3; d_call: TRBD1; cdr3_aa: CASSHPKQGASTDTQYF; cdr3_nt: TGTGCCAGCAGCCATCCCAAACAGGGGGCTAGCACAGATACGCAGTATTTT
clone_size: NA; j_call: TRBJ1-5; v_call: TRBV28; d_call: NA; cdr3_aa: CASSLRAGFWPQHF; cdr3_nt: TGTGCCAGCAGTCTTCGCGCAGGCTTTTGGCCCCAGCATTTT
clone_size: NA; j_call: TRBJ2-1; v_call: TRBV7-3; d_call: NA; cdr3_aa: CASSLKVGSSIDEQFF; cdr3_nt: TGTGCCAGCAGCTTAAAGGTGGGTAGTTCCATCGATGAGCAGTTCTTC
clone_size: NA; j_call: TRBJ1-5; v_call: TRBV27; d_call: NA; cdr3_aa: CASSFDHSNQPQHF; cdr3_nt: TGTGCCAGCAGTTTCGACCATAGCAATCAGCCCCAGCATTTT
clone_size: NA; j_call: TRBJ2-7; v_call: TRBV27; d_call: NA; cdr3_aa: CASSDRAGVYEQYF; cdr3_nt: TGTGCCAGCAGTGACCGGGCAGGGGTCTACGAGCAGTACTTC
clone_size: NA; j_call: TRBJ1-2; v_call: TRBV6-5; d_call: NA; cdr3_aa: CASSYSQTSRPFGYTF; cdr3_nt: TGTGCCAGCAGTTACTCGCAGACATCTCGGCCCTTCGGCTACACCTTC